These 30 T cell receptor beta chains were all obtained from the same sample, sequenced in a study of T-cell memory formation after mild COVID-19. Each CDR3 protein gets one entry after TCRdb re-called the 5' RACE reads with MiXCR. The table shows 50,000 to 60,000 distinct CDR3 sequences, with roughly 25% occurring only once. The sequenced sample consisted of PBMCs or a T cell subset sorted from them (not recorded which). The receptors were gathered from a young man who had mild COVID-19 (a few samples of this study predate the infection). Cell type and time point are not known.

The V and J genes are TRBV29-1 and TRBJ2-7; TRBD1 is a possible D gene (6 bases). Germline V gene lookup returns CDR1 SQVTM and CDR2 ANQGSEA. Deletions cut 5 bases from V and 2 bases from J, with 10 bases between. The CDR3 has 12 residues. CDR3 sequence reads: CSVLGTTYEQYF. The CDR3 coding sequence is TGCAGCGTTCTCGGGACAACCTACGAGCAGTACTTC.

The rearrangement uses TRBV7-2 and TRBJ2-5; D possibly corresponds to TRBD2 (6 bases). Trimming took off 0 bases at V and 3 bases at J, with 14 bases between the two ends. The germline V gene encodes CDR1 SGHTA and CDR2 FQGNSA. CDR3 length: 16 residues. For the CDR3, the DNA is TGTGCCAGCAGCTTAGCGCCCCCAGGGAGGAAAGAGACCCAGTACTTC. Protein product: CASSLAPPGRKETQYF.

The CDR3 here is CASSSIGGGLGTDTQYF. Here the CDR3 DNA reads TGTGCCAGCAGCTCGATAGGGGGGGGCCTCGGCACAGATACGCAGTATTTT. The chain is built from TRBV7-9 and TRBJ2-3, with D perhaps TRBD2 (7 bases). Germline V gives CDR1 SEHNR, CDR2 FQNEAQ (reference sequence). This CDR3 has 17 residues. V was cut by 4 bases and J by 1 base, with 18 bases left in between.

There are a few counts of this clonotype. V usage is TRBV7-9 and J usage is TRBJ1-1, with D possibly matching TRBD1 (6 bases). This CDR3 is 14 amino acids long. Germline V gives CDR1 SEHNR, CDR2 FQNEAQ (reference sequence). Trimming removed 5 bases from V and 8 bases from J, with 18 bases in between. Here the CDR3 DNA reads TGTGCCAGCAGCATCCCGGGACAAGGAAACGAAGCTTTCTTT. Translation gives CASSIPGQGNEAFF.

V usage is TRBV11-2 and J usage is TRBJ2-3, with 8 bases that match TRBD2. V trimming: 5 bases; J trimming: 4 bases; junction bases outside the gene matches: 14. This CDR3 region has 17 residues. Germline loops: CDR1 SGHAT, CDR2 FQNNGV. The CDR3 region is CASSPVWGLGEADTQYF. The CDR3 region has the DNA TGTGCCAGCAGCCCTGTTTGGGGACTAGGAGAGGCAGATACGCAGTATTTT.

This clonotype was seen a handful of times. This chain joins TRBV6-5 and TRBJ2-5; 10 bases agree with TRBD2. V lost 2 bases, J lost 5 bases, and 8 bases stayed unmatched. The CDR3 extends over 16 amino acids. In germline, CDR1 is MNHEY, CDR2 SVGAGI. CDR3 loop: CASSYEASGGSETQYF. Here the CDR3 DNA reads TGTGCCAGCAGTTACGAGGCTAGCGGGGGCTCGGAGACCCAGTACTTC.

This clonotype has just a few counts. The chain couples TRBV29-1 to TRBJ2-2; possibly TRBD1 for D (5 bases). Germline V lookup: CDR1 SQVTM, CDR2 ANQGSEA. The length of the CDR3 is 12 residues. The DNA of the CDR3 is TGCAGTGGTAGGGGAATCACCGGGGAGCTGTTTTTT. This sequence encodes CSGRGITGELFF.

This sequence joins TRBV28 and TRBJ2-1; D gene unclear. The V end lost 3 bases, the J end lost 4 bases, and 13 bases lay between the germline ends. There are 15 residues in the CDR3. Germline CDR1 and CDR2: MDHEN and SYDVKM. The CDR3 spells CASSLYGFSYNEQFF. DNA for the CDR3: TGTGCCAGCAGTTTGTATGGATTTAGTTACAATGAGCAGTTCTTC.

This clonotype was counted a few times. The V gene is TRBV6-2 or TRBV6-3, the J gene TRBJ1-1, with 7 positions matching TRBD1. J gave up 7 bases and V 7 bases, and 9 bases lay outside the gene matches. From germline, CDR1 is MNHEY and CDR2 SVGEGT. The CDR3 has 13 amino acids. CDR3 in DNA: TGTGCCAGCAACGCGGGACAGTCGGGTGAAGCTTTCTTT. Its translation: CASNAGQSGEAFF.

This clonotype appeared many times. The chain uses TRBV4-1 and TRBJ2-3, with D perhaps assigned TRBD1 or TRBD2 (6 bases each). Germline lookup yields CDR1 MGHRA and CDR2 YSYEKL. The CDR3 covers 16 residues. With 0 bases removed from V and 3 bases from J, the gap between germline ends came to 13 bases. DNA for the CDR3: TGCGCCAGCAGCCAAGAGGAGGGGGGCCTTACAGATACGCAGTATTTT. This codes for CASSQEEGGLTDTQYF.

The CDR3 DNA follows: TGTGCCAGCAGTCACCCGGACCCCCCAGCGCAGTATTTT. This encodes CASSHPDPPAQYF. The J gene is TRBJ2-3, the V gene TRBV6-6; D remains unclear. Trimming pared 5 bases from V and 10 bases from J, leaving 16 bases between. Germline V CDR1 and CDR2: MNHNY, SVGAGI (reference sequence). The CDR3 contains 13 residues.

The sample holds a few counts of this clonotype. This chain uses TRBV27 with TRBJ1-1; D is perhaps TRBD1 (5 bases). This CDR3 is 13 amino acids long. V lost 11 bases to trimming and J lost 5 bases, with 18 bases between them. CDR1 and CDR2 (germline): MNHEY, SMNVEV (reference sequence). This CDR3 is CAAGEGLLTEAFF. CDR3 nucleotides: TGTGCCGCAGGTGAGGGGCTGTTGACTGAAGCTTTCTTT.

The CDR3: CSGSGQGAPEVEQFF. Here the CDR3 DNA reads TGCAGCGGCTCGGGACAGGGGGCCCCAGAGGTTGAGCAGTTCTTC. The chain combines TRBV29-1 with TRBJ2-1; 12 bases agree with TRBD1. This CDR3 spans 15 amino acids. The V segment lost 7 bases and the J segment 9 bases; nucleotides outside the gene matches: 13. CDR1 and CDR2 (germline): SQVTM, ANQGSEA.

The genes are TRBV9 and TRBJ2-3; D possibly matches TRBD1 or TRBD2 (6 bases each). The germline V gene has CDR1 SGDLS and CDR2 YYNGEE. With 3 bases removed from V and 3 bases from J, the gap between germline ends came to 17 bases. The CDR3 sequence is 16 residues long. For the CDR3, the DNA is TGTGCCAGCAGCGAGAGAGGGGGGTTACAGACAGATACGCAGTATTTT. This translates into CASSERGGLQTDTQYF.

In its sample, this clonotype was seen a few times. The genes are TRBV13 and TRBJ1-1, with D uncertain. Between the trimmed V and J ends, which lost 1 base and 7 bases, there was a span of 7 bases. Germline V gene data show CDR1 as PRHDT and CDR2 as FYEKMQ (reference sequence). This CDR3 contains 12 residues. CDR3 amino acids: CASSLVVDEAFF. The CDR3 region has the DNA TGTGCCAGCAGCTTAGTGGTAGATGAAGCTTTCTTT.

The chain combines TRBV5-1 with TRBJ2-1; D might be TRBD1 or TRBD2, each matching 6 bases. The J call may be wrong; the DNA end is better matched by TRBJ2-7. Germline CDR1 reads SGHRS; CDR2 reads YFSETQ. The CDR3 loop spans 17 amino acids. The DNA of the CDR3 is TGCGCCAGCAGCTTGGGACCTCAGGGGACGGGGGATTACGAGCAGTACTTC. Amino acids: CASSLGPQGTGDYEQYF.

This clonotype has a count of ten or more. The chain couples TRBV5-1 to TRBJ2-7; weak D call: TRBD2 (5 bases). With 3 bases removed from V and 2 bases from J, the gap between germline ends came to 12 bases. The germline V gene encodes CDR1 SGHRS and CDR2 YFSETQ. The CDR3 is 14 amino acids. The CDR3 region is CASSSTAEAYEQYF. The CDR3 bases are TGCGCCAGCAGCTCGACCGCGGAGGCCTACGAGCAGTACTTC.

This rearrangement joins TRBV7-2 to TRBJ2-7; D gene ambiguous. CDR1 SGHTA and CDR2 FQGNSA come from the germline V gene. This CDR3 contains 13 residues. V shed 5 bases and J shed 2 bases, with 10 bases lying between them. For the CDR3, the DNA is TGTGCCAGCAGCCCCACCCTCACCTACGAGCAGTACTTC. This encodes CASSPTLTYEQYF.

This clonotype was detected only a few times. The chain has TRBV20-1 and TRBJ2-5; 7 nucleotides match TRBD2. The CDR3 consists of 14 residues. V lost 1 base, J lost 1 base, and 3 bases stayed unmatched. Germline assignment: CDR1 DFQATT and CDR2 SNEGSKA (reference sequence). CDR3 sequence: CSARAGGVQETQYF. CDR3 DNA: TGCAGTGCTAGAGCGGGGGGTGTCCAAGAGACCCAGTACTTC.

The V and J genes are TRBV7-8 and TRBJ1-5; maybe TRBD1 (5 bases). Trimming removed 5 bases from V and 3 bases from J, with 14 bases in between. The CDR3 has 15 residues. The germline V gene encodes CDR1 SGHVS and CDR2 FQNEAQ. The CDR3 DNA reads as TGTGCCAGCAGCCGGGGGGAACAGCTCAATCAGCCCCAGCATTTT. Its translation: CASSRGEQLNQPQHF.

The CDR3 nucleotides read TGTGCCAGCAGCCCTTCTTCCACAGATACGCAGTATTTT. Protein sequence: CASSPSSTDTQYF. The rearrangement links TRBV7-2 to TRBJ2-3; D not resolved. Deletions cut 5 bases from V and 2 bases from J, with 8 bases between. CDR3 length: 13 amino acids. The germline gives CDR1 SGHTA, CDR2 FQGNSA.

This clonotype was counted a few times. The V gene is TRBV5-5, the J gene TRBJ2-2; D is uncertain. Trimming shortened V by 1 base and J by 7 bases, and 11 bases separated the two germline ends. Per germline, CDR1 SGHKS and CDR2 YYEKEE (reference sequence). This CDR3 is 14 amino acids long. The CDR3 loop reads CASSLPGRVGELFF. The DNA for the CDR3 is TGTGCCAGCAGCTTGCCCGGACGGGTCGGGGAGCTGTTTTTT.

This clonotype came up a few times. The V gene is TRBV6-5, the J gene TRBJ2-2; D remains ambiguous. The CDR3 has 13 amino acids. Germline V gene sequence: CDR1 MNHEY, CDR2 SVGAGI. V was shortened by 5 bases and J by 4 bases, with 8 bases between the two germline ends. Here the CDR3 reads CASSKGFTGELFF. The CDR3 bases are TGTGCCAGCAGTAAGGGCTTCACCGGGGAGCTGTTTTTT.

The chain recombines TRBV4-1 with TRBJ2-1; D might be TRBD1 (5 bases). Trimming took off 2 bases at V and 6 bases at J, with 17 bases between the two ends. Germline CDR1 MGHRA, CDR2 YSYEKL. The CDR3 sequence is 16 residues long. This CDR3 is CASSQFSQMGRNEQFF. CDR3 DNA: TGCGCCAGCAGCCAATTCTCGCAGATGGGGCGCAATGAGCAGTTCTTC.

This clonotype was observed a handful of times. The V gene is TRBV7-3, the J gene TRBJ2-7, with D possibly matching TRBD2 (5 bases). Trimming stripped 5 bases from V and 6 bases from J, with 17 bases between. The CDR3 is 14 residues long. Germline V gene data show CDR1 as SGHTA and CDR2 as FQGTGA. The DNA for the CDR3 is TGTGCCAGCAGCACAAGGTGGAGGTGCTGCGAGCAGTACGTC. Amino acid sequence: CASSTRWRCCEQYV.

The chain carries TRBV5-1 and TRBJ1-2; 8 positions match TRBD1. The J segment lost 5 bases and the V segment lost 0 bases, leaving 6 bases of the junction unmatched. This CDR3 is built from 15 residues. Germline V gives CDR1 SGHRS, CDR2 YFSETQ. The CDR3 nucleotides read TGCGCCAGCAGCTTGGGTACAGGGGGTCGGTATGGCTACACCTTC. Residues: CASSLGTGGRYGYTF.

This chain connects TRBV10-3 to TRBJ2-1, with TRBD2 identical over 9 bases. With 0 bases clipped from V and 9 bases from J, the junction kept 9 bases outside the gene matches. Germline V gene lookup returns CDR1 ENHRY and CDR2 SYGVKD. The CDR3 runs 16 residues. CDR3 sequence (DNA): TGTGCCATCAGTGAGTCAAGAGCGGGGGGTATGAGTGAGCAGTTCTTC. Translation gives CAISESRAGGMSEQFF.

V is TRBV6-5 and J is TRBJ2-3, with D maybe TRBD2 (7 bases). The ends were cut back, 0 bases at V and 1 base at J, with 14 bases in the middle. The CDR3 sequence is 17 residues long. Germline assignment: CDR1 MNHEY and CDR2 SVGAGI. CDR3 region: CASSYSIAGAGTDTQYF. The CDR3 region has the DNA TGTGCCAGCAGTTACTCGATTGCGGGGGCCGGCACAGATACGCAGTATTTT.

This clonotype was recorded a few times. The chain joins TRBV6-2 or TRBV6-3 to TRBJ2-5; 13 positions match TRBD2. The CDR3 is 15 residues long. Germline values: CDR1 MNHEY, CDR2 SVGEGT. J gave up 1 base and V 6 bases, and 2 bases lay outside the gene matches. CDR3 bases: TGTGCCAGCAGGAGGACTAGCGGGGGCCAAGAGACCCAGTACTTC. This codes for CASRRTSGGQETQYF.

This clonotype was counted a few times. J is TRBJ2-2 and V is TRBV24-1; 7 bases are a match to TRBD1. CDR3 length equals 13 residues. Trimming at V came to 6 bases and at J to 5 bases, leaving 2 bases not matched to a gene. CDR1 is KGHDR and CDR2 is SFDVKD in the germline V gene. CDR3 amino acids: CATSYRGTGELFF. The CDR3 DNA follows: TGTGCCACCAGTTACAGGGGTACCGGGGAGCTGTTTTTT.